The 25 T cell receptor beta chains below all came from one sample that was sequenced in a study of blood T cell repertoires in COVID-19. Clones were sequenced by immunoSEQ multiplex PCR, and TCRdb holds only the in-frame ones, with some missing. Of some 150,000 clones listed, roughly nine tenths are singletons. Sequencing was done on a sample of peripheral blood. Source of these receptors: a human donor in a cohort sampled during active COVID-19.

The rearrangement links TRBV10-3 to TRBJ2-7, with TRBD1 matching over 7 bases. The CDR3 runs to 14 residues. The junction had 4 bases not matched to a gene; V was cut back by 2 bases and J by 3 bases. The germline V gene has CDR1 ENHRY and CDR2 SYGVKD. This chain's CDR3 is CAISEQPGGYEQYF. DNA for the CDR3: TGTGCCATCAGTGAGCAACCAGGGGGCTACGAGCAGTACTTC.

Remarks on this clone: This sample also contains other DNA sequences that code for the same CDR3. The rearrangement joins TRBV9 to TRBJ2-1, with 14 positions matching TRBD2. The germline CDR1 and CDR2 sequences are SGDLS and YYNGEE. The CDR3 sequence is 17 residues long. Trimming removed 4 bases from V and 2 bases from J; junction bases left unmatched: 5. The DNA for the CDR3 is TGTGCCAGCAGCACCGGGACTAGCGGGGGACCCTACAATGAGCAGTTCTTC. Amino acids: CASSTGTSGGPYNEQFF.

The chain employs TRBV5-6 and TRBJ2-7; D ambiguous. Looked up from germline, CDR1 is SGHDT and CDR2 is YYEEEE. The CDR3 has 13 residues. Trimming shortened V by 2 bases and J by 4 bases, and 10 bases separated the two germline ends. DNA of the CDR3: TGTGCCAGCAGCTTTCTGCAGGCTTACGAGCAGTACTTC. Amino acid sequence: CASSFLQAYEQYF.

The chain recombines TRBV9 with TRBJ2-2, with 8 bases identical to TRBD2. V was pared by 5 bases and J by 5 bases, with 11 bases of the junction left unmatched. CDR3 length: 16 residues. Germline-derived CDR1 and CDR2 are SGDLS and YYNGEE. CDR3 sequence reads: CASSGSGARMTGELFF. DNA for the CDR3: TGTGCCAGCAGTGGTAGCGGGGCACGGATGACCGGGGAGCTGTTTTTT.

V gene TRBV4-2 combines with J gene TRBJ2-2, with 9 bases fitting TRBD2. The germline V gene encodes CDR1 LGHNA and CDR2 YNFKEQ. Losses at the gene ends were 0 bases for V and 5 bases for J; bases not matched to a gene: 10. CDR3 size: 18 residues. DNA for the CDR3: TGTGCCAGCAGCCAAGAGAGTAGTGCGGGGGGGGCGACCGGGGAGCTGTTTTTT. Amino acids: CASSQESSAGGATGELFF.

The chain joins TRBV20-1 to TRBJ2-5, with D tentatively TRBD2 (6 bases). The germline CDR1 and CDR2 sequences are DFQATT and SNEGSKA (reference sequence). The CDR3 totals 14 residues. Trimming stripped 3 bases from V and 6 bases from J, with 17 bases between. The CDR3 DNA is TGCAGTGCTAGTCCGCGGGGTCCGGCGAAGACCCAGTACTTC. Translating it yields CSASPRGPAKTQYF.

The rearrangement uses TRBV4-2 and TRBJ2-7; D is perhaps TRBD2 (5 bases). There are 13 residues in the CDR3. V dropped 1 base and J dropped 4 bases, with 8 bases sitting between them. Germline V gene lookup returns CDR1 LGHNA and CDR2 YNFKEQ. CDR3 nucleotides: TGTGCCAGCAGCCAAGGGACTTCTTACGAGCAGTACTTC. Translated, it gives CASSQGTSYEQYF.

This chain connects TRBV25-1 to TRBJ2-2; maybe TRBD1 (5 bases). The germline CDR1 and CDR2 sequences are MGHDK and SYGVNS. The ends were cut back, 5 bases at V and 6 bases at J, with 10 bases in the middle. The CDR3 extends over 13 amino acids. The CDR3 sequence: CASSRGHAGELFF. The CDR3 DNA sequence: TGTGCCAGCAGTAGGGGTCACGCCGGGGAGCTGTTTTTT.

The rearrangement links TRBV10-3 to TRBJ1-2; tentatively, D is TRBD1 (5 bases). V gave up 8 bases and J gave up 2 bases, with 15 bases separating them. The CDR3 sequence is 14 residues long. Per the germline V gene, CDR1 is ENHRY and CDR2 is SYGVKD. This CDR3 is CAISSGELNYGYTF. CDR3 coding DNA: TGTGCCATCTCGTCGGGGGAACTCAACTATGGCTACACCTTC.

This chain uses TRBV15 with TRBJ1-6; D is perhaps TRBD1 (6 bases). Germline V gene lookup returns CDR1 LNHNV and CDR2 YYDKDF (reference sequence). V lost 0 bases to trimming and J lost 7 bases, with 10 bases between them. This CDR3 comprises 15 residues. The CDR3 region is CATSRDRDINSPLHF. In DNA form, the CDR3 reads TGTGCCACCAGCAGAGACCGGGACATAAATTCACCCCTCCACTTT.

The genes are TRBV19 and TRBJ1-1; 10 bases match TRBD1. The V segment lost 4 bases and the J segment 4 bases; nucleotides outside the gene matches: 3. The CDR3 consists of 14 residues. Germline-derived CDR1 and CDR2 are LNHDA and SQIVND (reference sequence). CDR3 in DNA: TGTGCCAGTAGTACGGGACAGGGGTTCACTGAAGCTTTCTTT. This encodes CASSTGQGFTEAFF.

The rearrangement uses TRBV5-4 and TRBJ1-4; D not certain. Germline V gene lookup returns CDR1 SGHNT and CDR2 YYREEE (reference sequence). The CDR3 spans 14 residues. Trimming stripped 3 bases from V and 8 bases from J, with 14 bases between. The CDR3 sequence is CASSSQVIPEKLFF. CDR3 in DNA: TGTGCCAGCAGCTCTCAGGTCATTCCGGAAAAACTGTTTTTT.

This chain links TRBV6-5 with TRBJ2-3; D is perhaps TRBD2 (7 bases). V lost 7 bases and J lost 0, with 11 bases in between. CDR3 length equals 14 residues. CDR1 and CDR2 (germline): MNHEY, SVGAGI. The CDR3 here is CASKRGASTDTQYF. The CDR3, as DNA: TGTGCCAGCAAACGGGGGGCAAGCACAGATACGCAGTATTTT.

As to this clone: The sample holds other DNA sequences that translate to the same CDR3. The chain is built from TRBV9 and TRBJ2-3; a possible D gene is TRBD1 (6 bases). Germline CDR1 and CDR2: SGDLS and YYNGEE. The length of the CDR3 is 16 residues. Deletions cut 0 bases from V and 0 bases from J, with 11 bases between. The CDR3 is CASSVGAGASTDTQYF. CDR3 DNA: TGTGCCAGCAGCGTAGGGGCAGGGGCTAGCACAGATACGCAGTATTTT.

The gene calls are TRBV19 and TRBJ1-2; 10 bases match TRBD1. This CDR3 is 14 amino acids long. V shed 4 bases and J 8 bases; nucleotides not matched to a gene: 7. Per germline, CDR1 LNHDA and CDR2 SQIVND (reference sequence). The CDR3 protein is CASSKRDRGGGYTF. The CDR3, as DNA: TGTGCCAGTAGTAAAAGGGACAGGGGAGGAGGCTACACCTTC. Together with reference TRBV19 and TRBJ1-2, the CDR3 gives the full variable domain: DGGITQSPKYLFRKEGQNVTLSCEQNLNHDAMYWYRQDPGQGLRLIYYSQIVNDFQKGDIAEGYSVSREKKESFPLTVTSAQKNPTAFYLCASSKRDRGGGYTFGSGTRLTVV.

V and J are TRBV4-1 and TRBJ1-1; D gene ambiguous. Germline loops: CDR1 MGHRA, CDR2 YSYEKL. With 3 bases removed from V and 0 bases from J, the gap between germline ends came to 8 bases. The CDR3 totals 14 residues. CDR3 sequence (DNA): TGCGCCAGCAGCCACAATTTCATGAACACTGAAGCTTTCTTT. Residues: CASSHNFMNTEAFF.

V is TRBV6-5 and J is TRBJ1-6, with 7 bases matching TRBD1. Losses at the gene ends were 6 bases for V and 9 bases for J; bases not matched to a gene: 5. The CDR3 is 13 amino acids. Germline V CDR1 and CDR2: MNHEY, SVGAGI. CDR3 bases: TGTGCCAGCAGCCCGGGACAGTTTTCACCCCTCCACTTT. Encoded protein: CASSPGQFSPLHF.

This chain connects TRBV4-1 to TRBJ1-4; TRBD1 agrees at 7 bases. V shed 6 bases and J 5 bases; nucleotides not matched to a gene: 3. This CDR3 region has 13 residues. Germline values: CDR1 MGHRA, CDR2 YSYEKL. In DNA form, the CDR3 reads TGCGCCAGCAGGCGACAGGGAAATGAAAAACTGTTTTTT. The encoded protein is CASRRQGNEKLFF.

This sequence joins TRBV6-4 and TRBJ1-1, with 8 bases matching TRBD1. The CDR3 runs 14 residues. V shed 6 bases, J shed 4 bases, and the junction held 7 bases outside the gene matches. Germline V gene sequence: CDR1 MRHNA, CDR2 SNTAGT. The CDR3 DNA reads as TGTGCCAGCAGCCCGGACAGGGTGAGCACTGAAGCTTTCTTT. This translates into CASSPDRVSTEAFF.

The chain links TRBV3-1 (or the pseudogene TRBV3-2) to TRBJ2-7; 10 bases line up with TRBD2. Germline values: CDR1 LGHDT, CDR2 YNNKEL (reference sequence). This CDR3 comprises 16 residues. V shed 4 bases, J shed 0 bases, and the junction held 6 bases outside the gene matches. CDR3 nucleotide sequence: TGTGCCAGCAGCCCAACTAGCGGGGAAAGCTCCTACGAGCAGTACTTC. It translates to CASSPTSGESSYEQYF.

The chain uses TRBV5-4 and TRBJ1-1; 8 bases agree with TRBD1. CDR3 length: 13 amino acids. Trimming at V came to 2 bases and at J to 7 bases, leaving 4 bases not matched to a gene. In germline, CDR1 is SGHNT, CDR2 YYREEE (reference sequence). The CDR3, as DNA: TGTGCCAGCAGCTTTGACAGGGGTATTGAAGCTTTCTTT. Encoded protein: CASSFDRGIEAFF.

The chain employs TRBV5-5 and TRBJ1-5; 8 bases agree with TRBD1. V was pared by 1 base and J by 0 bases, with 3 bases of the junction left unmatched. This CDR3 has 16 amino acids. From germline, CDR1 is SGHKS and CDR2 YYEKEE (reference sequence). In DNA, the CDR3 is TGTGCCAGCAGCTTGAATGGACAGGGTAGCAATCAGCCCCAGCATTTT. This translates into CASSLNGQGSNQPQHF.

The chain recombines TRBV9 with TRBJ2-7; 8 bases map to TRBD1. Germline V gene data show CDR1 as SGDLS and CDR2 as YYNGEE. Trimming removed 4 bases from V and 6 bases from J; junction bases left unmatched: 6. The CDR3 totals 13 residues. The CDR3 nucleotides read TGTGCCAGCAGCCAGGGGGCTCGGGGCGAGCAGTACTTC. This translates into CASSQGARGEQYF. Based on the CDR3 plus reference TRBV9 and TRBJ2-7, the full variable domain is DSGVTQTPKHLITATGQRVTLRCSPRSGDLSVYWYQQSLDQGLQFLIQYYNGEERAKGNILERFSAQQFPDLHSELNLSSLELGDSALYFCASSQGARGEQYFGPGTRLTVT.

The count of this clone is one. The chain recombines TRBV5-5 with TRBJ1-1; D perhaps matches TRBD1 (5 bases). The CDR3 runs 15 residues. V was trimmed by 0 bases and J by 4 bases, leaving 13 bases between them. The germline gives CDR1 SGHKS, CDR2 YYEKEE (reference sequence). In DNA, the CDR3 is TGTGCCAGCAGCTTGGCTGGGGAGGGGAGCACTGAAGCTTTCTTT. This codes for CASSLAGEGSTEAFF.

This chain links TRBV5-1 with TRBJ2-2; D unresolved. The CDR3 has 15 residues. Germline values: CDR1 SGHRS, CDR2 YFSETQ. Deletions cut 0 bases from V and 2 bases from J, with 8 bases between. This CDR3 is CASSLEQPNTGELFF. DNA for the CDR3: TGCGCCAGCAGCTTGGAACAGCCAAACACCGGGGAGCTGTTTTTT.